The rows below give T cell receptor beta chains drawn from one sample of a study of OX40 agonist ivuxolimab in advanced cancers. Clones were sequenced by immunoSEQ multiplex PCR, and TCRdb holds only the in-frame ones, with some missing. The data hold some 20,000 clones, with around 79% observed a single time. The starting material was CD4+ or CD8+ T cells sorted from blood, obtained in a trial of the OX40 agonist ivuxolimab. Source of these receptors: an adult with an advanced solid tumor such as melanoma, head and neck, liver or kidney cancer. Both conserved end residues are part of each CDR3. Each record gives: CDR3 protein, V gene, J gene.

cdr3_aa: CSVERQGSSYEQYF; v_call: TRBV29-1; j_call: TRBJ2-7
cdr3_aa: CASSQQGVHYGYTF; v_call: TRBV4-2; j_call: TRBJ1-2
cdr3_aa: CASSWGVSYNSPLHF; v_call: TRBV27; j_call: TRBJ1-6
cdr3_aa: CASSQLYTGSSNQPQHF; v_call: TRBV4-3; j_call: TRBJ1-5
cdr3_aa: CASSSRLAGENTGELFF; v_call: TRBV7-2; j_call: TRBJ2-2
cdr3_aa: CASSQDLPSRNEQFF; v_call: TRBV4-3; j_call: TRBJ2-1
cdr3_aa: CASSFIRQEQFF; v_call: TRBV7-9; j_call: TRBJ2-1
cdr3_aa: CASSQGAAGTYEQYF; v_call: TRBV4-3; j_call: TRBJ2-7
cdr3_aa: CASSVDSDYEQYF; v_call: TRBV9; j_call: TRBJ2-7
cdr3_aa: CSVGGTYEQYF; v_call: TRBV29-1; j_call: TRBJ2-7
cdr3_aa: CASSFTYEQYF; v_call: TRBV6-6; j_call: TRBJ2-7
cdr3_aa: CASSQEGARGFYEQFF; v_call: TRBV4-2; j_call: TRBJ2-1
cdr3_aa: CSVHIDEQYF; v_call: TRBV29-1; j_call: TRBJ2-7
cdr3_aa: CASSERPGGLYEQYF; v_call: TRBV6-1; j_call: TRBJ2-7
cdr3_aa: CASSFSEGYTF; v_call: TRBV28; j_call: TRBJ1-2
cdr3_aa: CASSEGVFSTGELFF; v_call: TRBV6-1; j_call: TRBJ2-2
cdr3_aa: CASRPDPPSTEAFF; v_call: TRBV19; j_call: TRBJ1-1
cdr3_aa: CASDSYSGANVLTF; v_call: TRBV27; j_call: TRBJ2-6
cdr3_aa: CASSSTGATNEKLFF; v_call: TRBV5-4; j_call: TRBJ1-4
cdr3_aa: CASSLSTGRLGANVLTF; v_call: TRBV27; j_call: TRBJ2-6